This TCR beta chain was recovered during a study of blood T cells in healthy people across ages. This clonotype was counted between two and nine times. The authors ran a second PCR of about 6 to 11 cycles using a sample-barcoded 5' primer and a J-beta primer mix. TCRdb itself ran the 5' RACE reads through MiXCR, one entry per CDR3 protein. The repertoire holds some 760,000 distinct CDR3 sequences, roughly 25% seen once, with just under 9.5% in the top ten. These same data were also listed under a study on T cells of mothers and their children.

This TCR came from a boy aged 5-17 years in good health. Material: blood.

CDR3 amino acids: CASSLGLDFSGEQYF. The CDR3, as DNA: TGCGCCAGCAGCTTGGGACTAGATTTTTCAGGCGAGCAGTACTTC. The chain combines TRBV5-1 with TRBJ2-7, with TRBD2 as a possible D gene (6 bases). The germline V gene has CDR1 SGHRS and CDR2 YFSETQ. The V gene lost 0 bases and the J gene lost 6 bases, with 16 bases spanning the gap. The CDR3 runs to 15 residues. The full variable domain, in which reference TRBV5-1 and TRBJ2-7 provide the parts outside the CDR3, is KAGVTQTPRYLIKTRGQQVTLSCSPISGHRSVSWYQQTPGQGLQFLFEYFSETQRNKGNFPGRFSGRQFSNSRSEMNVSTLELGDSALYLCASSLGLDFSGEQYFGPGTRLTVT.